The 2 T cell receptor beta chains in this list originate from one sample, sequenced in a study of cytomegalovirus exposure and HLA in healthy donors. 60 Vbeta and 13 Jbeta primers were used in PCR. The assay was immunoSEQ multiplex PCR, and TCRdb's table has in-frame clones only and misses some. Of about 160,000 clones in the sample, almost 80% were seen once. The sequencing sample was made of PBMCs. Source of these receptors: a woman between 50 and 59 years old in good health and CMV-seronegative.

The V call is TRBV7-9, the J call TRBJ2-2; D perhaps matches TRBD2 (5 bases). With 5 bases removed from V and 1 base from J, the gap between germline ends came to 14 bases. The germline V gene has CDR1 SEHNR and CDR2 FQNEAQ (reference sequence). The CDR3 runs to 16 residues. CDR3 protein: CASSPPGRQNTGELFF. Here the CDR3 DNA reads TGTGCCAGCAGCCCCCCTGGGAGACAGAACACCGGGGAGCTGTTTTTT.

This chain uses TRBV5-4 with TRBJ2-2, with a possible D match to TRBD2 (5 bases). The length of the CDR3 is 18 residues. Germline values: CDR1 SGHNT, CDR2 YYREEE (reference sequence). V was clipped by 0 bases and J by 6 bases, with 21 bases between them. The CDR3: CASSLVRADPRMAGELFF. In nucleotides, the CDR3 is TGTGCCAGCAGCTTGGTGAGGGCAGACCCGAGAATGGCCGGGGAGCTGTTTTTT.